This TCR beta chain was captured in a study of blood T cell repertoires in COVID-19. For the study at large: Sites across the United States, Italy and Spain contributed samples from acute and convalescent COVID-19. From T cells, B-cell-depleted T cells, or PBMCs came the material, which was cDNA or gDNA.

In the study's own analysis: By means of reference gene primer amplification, nucleated cell counts were estimated. Only in-frame clones appear in the TCRdb table, and some are missing; sequencing was by immunoSEQ multiplex PCR. D and trimming were read from the DNA, whereas the V and J calls and clone size are those reported in that table. The sample includes around 360,000 clones, 87% seen only once; the top ten take 10%. A Seattle source enrolled patients during active infection and followed them longitudinally. V dropped 0 bases and J dropped 7 bases, with 14 bases sitting between them. The CDR3 runs 15 residues. The germline gives CDR1 SGDLS, CDR2 YYNGEE.

The chain employs TRBV9 and TRBJ2-1, with D uncertain. This sequence originates from a woman aged 25-40 years with COVID-19, enrolled during active disease. The sequenced material came from peripheral blood. The CDR3 DNA follows: TGTGCCAGCAGCGTAGGGTTAGCCCCGGATAATGAGCAGTTCTTC. Encoded protein: CASSVGLAPDNEQFF.